The sequence of this T cell receptor (beta chain) was determined in a study of Ad26.COV2.S vaccination and SARS-CoV-2 variants. Overall study context: Ad26.COV2.S arm of COV1001 included the donor. Ad26.COV2.S was injected intramuscularly once or twice, 56 days apart. Overall study results and limits: Similar non-spike TCR breadth was observed in recipients of vaccine and of placebo.

On this clone: Its antigen is unidentified.

This table comes from immunoSEQ multiplex PCR, and its TCRdb copy is limited to in-frame clones, with some not included. The sample includes about 350,000 clones, approximately 86% of them seen just once. Described treatment: approximately 18 received Ad26.COV2.S at low or high dose, single or two shots; about 5 received placebo; per-sample allocation not given. All samples were drawn on day 63, counting from the first vaccine or placebo injection. This vaccine is an Ad26 vector that expresses the Wuhan-strain SARS-CoV-2 spike. This specimen consisted of peripheral blood, obtained in a trial of Ad26.COV2.S vaccine versus placebo. The clonotype originates from a person aged 18 to 59 who received the Ad26.COV2.S COVID-19 vaccine or a placebo.

CDR3 amino acids: CATSDLGRGPFTGELFF. As DNA, the CDR3 is TGTGCCACCAGTGATTTGGGCAGGGGGCCTTTCACCGGGGAGCTGTTTTTT. This chain joins TRBV24-1 and TRBJ2-2; 8 positions match TRBD1. Germline V gene data show CDR1 as KGHDR and CDR2 as SFDVKD. V was clipped by 0 bases and J by 4 bases; unmatched bases: 6. The length of the CDR3 is 17 residues.